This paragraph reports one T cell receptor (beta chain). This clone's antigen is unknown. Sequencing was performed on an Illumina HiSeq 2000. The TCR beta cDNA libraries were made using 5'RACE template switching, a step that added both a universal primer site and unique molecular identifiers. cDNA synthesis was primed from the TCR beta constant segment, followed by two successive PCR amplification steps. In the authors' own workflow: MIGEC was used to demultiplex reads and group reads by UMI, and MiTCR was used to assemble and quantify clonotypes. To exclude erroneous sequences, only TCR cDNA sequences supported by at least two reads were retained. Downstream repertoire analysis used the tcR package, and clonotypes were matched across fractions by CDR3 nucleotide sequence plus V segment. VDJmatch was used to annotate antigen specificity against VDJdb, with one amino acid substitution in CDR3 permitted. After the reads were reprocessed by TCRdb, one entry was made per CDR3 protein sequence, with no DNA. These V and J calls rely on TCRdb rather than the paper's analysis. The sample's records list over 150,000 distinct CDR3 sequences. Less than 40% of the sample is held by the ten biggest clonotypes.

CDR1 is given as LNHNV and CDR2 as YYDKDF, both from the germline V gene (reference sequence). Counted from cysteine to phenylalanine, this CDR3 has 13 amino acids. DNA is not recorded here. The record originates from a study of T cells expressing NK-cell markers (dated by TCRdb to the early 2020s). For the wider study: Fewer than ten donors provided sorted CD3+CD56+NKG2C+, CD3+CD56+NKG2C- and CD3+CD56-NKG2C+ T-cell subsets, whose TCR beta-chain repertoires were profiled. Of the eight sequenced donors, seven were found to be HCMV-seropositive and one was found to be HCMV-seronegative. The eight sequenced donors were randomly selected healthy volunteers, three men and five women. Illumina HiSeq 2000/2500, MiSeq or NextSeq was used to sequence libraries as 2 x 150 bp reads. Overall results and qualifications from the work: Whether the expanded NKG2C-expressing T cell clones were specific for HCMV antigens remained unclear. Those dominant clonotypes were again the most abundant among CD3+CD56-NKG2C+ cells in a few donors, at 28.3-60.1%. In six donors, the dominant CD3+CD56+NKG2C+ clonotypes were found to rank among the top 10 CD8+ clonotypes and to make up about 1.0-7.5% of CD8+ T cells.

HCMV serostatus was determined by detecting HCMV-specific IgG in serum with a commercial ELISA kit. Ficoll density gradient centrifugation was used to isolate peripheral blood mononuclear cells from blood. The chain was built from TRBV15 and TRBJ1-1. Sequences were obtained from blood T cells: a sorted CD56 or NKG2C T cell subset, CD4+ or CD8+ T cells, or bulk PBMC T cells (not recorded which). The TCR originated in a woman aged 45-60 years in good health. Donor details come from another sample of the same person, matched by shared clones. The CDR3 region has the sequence CATSMGMNTEAFF.